This T cell receptor beta chain was recorded in a study of PD-1 blockade in mismatch repair-deficient tumors. At the level of the study: Patients had more than ten mismatch repair-deficient cancer types, all previously treated and progressing.

Comments on this clone: Its antigen is not known.

V was trimmed by 5 bases and J by 7 bases, leaving 17 bases between them. The CDR3 contains 14 residues. Per germline, CDR1 SGHTA and CDR2 FQGNSA. The method was immunoSEQ multiplex PCR; TCRdb's version includes in-frame clones alone and lacks a portion of them. The table has fewer than 100,000 clones, roughly 80% seen once. Whole-study results and caveats: Rapid post-treatment expansion, then contraction, generally preceding radiologic response, marked tumor-resident clones.

Mismatch repair deficiency was confirmed in all patients, by PCR or immunohistochemistry. The TCR-sequenced patients were a few responders to pembrolizumab. The chain is built from TRBV7-2 and TRBJ2-5; D is perhaps TRBD1 or TRBD2 (5 bases each). The sequence was collected from an adult with mismatch repair-deficient cancer. Sequenced here: peripheral blood, sampled 12 weeks after starting pembrolizumab. The CDR3 DNA is TGTGCCAGCAGCCCGGGGCAGGCATACGGGACCCAGTACTTC. Translated: CASSPGQAYGTQYF. The whole variable domain, filled in from reference TRBV7-2 and TRBJ2-5, reads GAGVSQSPSNKVTEKGKDVELRCDPISGHTALYWYRQSLGQGLEFLIYFQGNSAPDKSGLPSDRFSAERTGGSVSTLTIQRTQQEDSAVYLCASSPGQAYGTQYFGPGTRLLVL.